This TCR beta chain is from a study of cytomegalovirus exposure and HLA in healthy donors (dated by TCRdb to the late 2010s). For the study in its entirety: According to a later analysis, one platform produced both the roughly 120 validation repertoires and the roughly 650 repertoires of the first cohort. The study was designed to test whether signatures of past pathogen exposure could be identified by cataloging public T cell receptors. A separate validation cohort of approximately 120 different subjects was used in addition to the approximately 700-subject first cohort. High-throughput TCR immunosequencing, statistical association of individual TCRs with disease status, and machine learning were combined to predict cytomegalovirus infection status. Study-wide findings and limitations: In the study, around 150 TCR beta chains were listed as associated with cytomegalovirus. In a later analysis, TCRs clustered in the first cohort were found to also tend to co-occur in the roughly 120 validation repertoires, with approximately 93% of cluster scores above 0. A few of the identified cytomegalovirus-associated TCR beta chains were confirmed in vitro to be specific for cytomegalovirus antigens. Most TCR sequences were observed very rarely across donors, whereas some public TCRs were present in many individuals. In both the original and validation cohorts, the classifier was reported to diagnose cytomegalovirus status with high specificity and sensitivity. A later analysis lacked HLA typing for the validation cohort, so it scored co-occurrence in that cohort across all 120 or so repertoires. The authors suggested that the approach could potentially be generalized to other disease states and immunological phenotypes.

The method behind the library was the immunoSEQ multiplex PCR assay. The published analysis was carried out like this. To diagnose cytomegalovirus status from the catalog of TCR beta chain sequences, a statistical classification framework was built. TCRdb carries this immuneACCESS record with in-frame sequences only. Its versions omit some clonotypes, under half of them owing to an unresolved V gene in the studies checked, with the rest unexplained. V, J and clone size are taken as reported in that table, and D and trimming were inferred from the DNA itself. The sample profile shows approximately 200,000 clones; approximately 86% of them were found once. Of the sample, 2.9% is held by the ten largest clones. V loses 1 base at its end and J loses 3 bases; junction bases beyond the gene matches: 2. The CDR3 runs 14 residues from the cysteine to the phenylalanine. Solely the CDR3 DNA is kept, with 42 bases framed from the first base. CDR1 and CDR2 are drawn from the germline V gene: SGHAT, FQNNGV.

Donors formed part of the validation cohort, which comprised about 130 subjects and was distinct from the first cohort of several hundred subjects. As for this clone: Its binding antigen is unknown. One base away there is no much larger clone; base qualities are not given.

The sample was PBMCs. The source is a woman aged 18-35 years in good health and CMV-seronegative. Recombination joined TRBV11-2 with TRBJ1-2, with 7 bases aligning to TRBD1. The DNA sequence is given as TGTGCCAGCAGCTTAGGCGGGACAGACTATGGCTACACCTTC. Its amino acids are CASSLGGTDYGYTF. The entire variable domain, with the stretches around the CDR3 drawn from the reference TRBV11-2 and TRBJ1-2 proteins, is EAGVAQSPRYKIIEKRQSVAFWCNPISGHATLYWYQQILGQGPKLLIQFQNNGVVDDSQLPKDRFSAERLKGVDSTLKIQPAKLEDSAVYLCASSLGGTDYGYTFGSGTRLTVV.